The subject of this entry is one T cell receptor (beta chain). Its matching antigen is unknown. This CDR3 comprises 15 residues. CDR1 and CDR2 (germline): SGDLS, YYNGEE. V dropped 3 bases and J dropped 5 bases, with 16 bases sitting between them. Primers: 60 Vbeta forward and 13 Jbeta reverse. Sequencing used immunoSEQ multiplex PCR; TCRdb keeps in-frame clones, though not all of them. The table shows more than 150,000 clones, with 84% occurring only once. The data were taken from a study of cytomegalovirus exposure and HLA in healthy donors. Points from the study as a whole: Through in vitro validation, three CMV-associated chains were shown to be specific for CMV antigens.

The chain uses TRBV9 and TRBJ2-3; a possible D gene is TRBD2 (5 bases). The sequenced sample consisted of PBMCs. This receptor was identified in a boy between 5 and 17 years old in good health and CMV-seronegative. As DNA, the CDR3 is TGTGCCAGCAGCGAATCTAGCCAGGTCCGAGATACGCAGTATTTT. Its protein is CASSESSQVRDTQYF.